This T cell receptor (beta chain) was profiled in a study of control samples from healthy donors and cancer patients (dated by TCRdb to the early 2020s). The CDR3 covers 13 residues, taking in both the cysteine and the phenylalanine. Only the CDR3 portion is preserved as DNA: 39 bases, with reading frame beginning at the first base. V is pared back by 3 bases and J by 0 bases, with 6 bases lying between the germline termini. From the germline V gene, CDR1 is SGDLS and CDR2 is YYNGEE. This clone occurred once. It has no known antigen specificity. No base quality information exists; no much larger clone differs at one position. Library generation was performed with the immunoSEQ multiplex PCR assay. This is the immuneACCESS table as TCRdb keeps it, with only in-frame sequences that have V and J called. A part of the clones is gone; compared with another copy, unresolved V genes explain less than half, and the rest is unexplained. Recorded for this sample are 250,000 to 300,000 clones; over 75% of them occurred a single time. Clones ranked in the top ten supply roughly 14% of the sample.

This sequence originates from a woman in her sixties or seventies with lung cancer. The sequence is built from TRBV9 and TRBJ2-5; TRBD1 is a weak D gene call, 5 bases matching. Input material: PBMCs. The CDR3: CASSDRYQETQYF. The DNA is TGTGCCAGCAGCGACAGGTACCAAGAGACCCAGTACTTC.